This TCR beta chain was retrieved from a study of Ad26.COV2.S vaccination and SARS-CoV-2 variants. Specified treatment: around 19 received Ad26.COV2.S at low or high dose, single or two shots; 5 received placebo; per-sample allocation not given. Following the first vaccine or placebo injection, samples were taken on day 63. The data were produced by immunoSEQ multiplex PCR, yet TCRdb's version contains in-frame clones alone and is incomplete. Among around 320,000 clones listed, roughly 91% were seen once. The CDR3 is made up of 14 amino acids. The J segment lost 8 bases and the V segment lost 6 bases, leaving 7 bases of the junction unmatched. Germline CDR1 LGHNT, CDR2 FRNRAP.

The gene calls are TRBV12-5 and TRBJ1-4, with 9 bases lining up with TRBD1. The sequence came from a person aged 18 to 59 who received the Ad26.COV2.S COVID-19 vaccine or a placebo. The source material was peripheral blood, sampled in a trial of Ad26.COV2.S vaccine versus placebo. For the CDR3, the DNA is TGTGCTAGTGGACCGGGACAGGGAAGGGAAAAACTGTTTTTT. It codes for CASGPGQGREKLFF.